Below, 2 T cell receptor beta chains from the same sample are listed, as sequenced in a study of PD-1 blockade in classical Hodgkin lymphoma (dated by TCRdb to about 2020). The time point label, as the study defines it: cycle 4 day 1 (C4D1), after more than five weeks of nivolumab. All trial patients had relapsed after autologous stem cell transplantation, with cohorts A, B and C differing in prior brentuximab vedotin exposure. CD8+ T cells were purified from thawed PBMCs by magnetic negative selection with a Miltenyi CD8+ T cell isolation kit. Library method: the immunoSEQ multiplex PCR assay. TCRdb's version of the immuneACCESS table is confined to in-frame rearrangements and falls short of the full clone set. An unresolved V gene accounts for under half of the shortfall where checked; the remainder is of unknown origin. This sample comprises about 20,000 clones, about four fifths of them detected only once. 7.3% of the sample is held by the ten biggest clonotypes.

Here the sequenced sample was CD8+ T cells from blood, taken before the fourth cycle of nivolumab. These receptor sequences come from a human donor with classical Hodgkin lymphoma.

J is TRBJ2-5 and V is TRBV7-6, with D possibly TRBD1 on 6 matching bases. Judging by the DNA end, TRBJ2-7 fits better; the J call may be wrong. Germline V gene lookup returns CDR1 SGHVS and CDR2 FNYEAQ. This CDR3 is 15 amino acids long. CDR3 nucleotides: TGTGCCAGCAGCGACACAGAAATGGGGGCGGACGAGCAGTACTTC. Translating it yields CASSDTEMGADEQYF.

This chain uses TRBV7-2 with TRBJ2-7, with 7 bases fitting TRBD2. Germline lookup yields CDR1 SGHTA and CDR2 FQGNSA. V lost 5 bases and J lost 1; bases outside the gene matches: 5. The CDR3 consists of 14 residues. CDR3 residues: CASSATSPSYEQYF. The DNA of the CDR3 is TGTGCCAGCAGCGCGACTAGCCCTTCCTACGAGCAGTACTTC.